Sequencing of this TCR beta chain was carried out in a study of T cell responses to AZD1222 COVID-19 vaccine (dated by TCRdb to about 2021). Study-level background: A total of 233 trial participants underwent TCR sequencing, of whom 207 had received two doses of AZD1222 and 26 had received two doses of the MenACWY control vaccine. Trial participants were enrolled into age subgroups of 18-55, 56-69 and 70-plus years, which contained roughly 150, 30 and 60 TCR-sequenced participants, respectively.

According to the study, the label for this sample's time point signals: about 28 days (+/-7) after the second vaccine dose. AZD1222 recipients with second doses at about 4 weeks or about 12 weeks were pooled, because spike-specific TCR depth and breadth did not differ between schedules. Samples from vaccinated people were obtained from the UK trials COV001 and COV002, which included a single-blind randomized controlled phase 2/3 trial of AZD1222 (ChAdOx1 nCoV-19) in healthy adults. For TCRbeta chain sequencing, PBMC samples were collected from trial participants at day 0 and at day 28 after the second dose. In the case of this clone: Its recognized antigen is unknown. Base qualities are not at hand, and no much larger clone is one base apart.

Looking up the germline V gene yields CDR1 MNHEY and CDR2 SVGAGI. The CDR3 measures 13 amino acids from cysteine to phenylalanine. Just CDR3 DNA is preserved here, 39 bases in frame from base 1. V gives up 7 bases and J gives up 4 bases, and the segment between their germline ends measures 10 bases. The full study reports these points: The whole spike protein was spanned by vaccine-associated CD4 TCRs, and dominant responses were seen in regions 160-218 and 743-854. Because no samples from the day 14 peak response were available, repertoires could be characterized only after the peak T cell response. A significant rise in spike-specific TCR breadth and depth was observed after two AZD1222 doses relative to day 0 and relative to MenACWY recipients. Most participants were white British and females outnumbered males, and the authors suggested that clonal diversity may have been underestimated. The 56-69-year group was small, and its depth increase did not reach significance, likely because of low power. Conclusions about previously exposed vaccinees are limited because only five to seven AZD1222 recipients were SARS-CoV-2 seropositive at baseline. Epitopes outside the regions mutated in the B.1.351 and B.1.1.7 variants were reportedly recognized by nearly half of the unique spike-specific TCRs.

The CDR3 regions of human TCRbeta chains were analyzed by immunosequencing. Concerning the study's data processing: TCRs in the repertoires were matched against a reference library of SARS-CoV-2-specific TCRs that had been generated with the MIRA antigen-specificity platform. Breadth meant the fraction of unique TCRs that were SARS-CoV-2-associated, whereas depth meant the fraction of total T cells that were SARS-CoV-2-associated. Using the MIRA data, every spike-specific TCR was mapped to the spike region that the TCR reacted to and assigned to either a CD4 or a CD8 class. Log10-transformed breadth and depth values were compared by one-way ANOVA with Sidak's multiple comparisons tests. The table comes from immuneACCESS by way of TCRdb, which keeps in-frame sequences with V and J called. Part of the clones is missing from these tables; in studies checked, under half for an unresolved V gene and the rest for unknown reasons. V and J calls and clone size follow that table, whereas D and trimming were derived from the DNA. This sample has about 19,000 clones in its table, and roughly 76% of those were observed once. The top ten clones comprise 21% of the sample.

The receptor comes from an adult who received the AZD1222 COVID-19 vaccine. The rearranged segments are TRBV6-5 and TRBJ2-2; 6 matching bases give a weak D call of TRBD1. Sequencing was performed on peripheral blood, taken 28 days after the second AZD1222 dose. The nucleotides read TGTGCCAGCACCAAGGACAGCACCGGGGAGCTGTTTTTT. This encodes CASTKDSTGELFF.